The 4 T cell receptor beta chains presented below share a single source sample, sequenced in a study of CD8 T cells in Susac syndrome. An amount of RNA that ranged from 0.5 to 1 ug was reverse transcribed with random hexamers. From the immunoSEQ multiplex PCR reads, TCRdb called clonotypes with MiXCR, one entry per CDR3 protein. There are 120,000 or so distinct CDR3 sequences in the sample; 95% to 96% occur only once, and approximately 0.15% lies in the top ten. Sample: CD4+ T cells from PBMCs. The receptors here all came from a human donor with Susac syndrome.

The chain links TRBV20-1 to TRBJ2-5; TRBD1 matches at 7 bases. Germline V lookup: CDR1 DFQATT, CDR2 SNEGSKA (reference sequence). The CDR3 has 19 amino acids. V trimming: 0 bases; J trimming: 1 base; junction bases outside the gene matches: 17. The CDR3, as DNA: TGCAGTGCTAGAGACCTGGACAGGATTAGGGGAAAGGGCCAAGAGACCCAGTACTTC. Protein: CSARDLDRIRGKGQETQYF.

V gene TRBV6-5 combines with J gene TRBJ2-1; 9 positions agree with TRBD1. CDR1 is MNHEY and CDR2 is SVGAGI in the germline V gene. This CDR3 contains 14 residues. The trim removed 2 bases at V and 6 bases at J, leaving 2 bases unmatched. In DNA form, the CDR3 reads TGTGCCAGCAGTTACCGGACAGGGGTCAATGAGCAGTTCTTC. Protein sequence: CASSYRTGVNEQFF.

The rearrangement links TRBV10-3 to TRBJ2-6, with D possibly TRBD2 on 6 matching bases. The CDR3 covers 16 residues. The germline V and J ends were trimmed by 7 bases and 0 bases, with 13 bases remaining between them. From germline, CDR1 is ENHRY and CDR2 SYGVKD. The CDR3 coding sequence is TGTGCCATCAACCCGGGGGTGAGCTCTGGGGCCAACGTCCTGACTTTC. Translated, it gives CAINPGVSSGANVLTF.

CDR3: CASSLGRGRVAGEGEQFF. As DNA, the CDR3 is TGTGCCAGCAGCTTAGGACGGGGGAGGGTAGCGGGAGAAGGTGAGCAGTTCTTC. This chain links TRBV7-2 with TRBJ2-1; 9 positions match TRBD2. The CDR3 sequence is 18 residues long. Germline CDR1 is SGHTA and CDR2 is FQGNSA. J gave up 9 bases and V 1 base, and 16 bases lay outside the gene matches.